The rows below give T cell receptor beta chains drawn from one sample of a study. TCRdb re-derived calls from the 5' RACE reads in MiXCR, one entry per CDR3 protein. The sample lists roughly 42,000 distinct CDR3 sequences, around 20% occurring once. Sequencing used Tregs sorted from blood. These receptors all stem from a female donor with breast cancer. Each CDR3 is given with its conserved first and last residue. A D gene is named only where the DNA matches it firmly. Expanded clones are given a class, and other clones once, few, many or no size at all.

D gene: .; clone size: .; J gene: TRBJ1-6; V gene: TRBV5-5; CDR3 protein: CASSLQGSPLHF; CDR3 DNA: TGTGCCAGCAGCTTGCAGGGTTCACCCCTCCACTTT
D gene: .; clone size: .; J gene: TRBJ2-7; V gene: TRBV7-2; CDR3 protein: CASSLHRASYEQYF; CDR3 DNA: TGTGCCAGCAGCTTACACAGGGCCTCCTACGAGCAGTACTTC
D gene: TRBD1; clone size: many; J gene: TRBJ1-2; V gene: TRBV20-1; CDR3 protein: CSASHQGGYGYTF; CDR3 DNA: TGCAGTGCTAGCCATCAGGGGGGGTATGGCTACACCTTC
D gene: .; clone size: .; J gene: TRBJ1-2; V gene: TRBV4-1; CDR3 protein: CASSPWGRSGYTF; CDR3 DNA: TGCGCCAGCAGCCCCTGGGGAAGGAGTGGCTACACCTTC
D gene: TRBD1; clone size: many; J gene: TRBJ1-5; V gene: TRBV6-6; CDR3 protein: CASSYGQGRNQPQHF; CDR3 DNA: TGTGCCAGCAGTTACGGACAGGGTCGAAATCAGCCCCAGCATTTT
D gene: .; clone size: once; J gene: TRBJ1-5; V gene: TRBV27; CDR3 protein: CASSLFRNQPQHF; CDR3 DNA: TGTGCCAGCAGTTTATTTCGCAATCAGCCCCAGCATTTT
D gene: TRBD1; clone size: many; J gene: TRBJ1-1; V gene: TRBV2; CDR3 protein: CASSDSTLQGRNTEAFF; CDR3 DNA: TGTGCCAGCAGTGATAGCACGTTACAGGGGAGGAACACTGAAGCTTTCTTT
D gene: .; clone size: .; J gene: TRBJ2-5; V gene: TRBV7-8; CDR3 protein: CASSLNQQETQYF; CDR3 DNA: TGTGCCAGCAGCTTAAACCAGCAAGAGACCCAGTACTTC
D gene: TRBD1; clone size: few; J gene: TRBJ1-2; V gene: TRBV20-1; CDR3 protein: CSVRDRVSGYTF; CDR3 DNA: TGCAGTGTCCGGGACAGGGTCAGTGGCTACACCTTC
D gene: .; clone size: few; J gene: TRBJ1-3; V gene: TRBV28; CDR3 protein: CASRAAGRPGNTIYF; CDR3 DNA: TGTGCCAGCCGGGCGGCGGGACGGCCTGGAAACACCATATATTTT
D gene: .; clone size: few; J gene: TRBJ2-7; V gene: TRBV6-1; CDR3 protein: CASRGAYEQYF; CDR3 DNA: TGTGCCAGCAGGGGGGCCTATGAGCAGTACTTC
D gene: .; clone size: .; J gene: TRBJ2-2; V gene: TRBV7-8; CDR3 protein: CASSLAIGGTGELFF; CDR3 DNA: TGTGCCAGCAGCTTAGCTATTGGAGGCACCGGGGAGCTGTTTTTT
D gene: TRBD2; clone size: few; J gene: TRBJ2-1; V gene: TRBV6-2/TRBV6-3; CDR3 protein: CASRPGLAGGNEQFF; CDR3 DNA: TGTGCCAGTAGACCCGGACTAGCGGGAGGGAATGAGCAGTTCTTC
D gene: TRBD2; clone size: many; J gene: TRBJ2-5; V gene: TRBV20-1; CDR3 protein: CSAREASGDQETQYF; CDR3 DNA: TGCAGTGCTAGAGAGGCTAGCGGGGATCAAGAGACCCAGTACTTC
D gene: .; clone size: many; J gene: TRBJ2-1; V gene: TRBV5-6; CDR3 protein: CASSLGVNNEQFF; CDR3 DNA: TGTGCCAGCAGCTTGGGGGTCAACAATGAGCAGTTCTTC
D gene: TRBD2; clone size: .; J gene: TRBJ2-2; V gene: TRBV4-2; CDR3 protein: CASSQTSGRATGELFF; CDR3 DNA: TGTGCCAGCAGCCAAACTAGCGGGAGAGCCACCGGGGAGCTGTTTTTT
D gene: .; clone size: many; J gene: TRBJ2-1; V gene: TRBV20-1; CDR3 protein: CSARGPFYNEQFF; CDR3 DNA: TGCAGTGCTAGAGGTCCCTTTTACAATGAGCAGTTCTTC
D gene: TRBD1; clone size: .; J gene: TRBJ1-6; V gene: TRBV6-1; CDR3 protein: CASSELGQGLPPLHF; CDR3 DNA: TGTGCCAGCAGTGAATTGGGACAGGGTTTGCCACCCCTCCACTTT
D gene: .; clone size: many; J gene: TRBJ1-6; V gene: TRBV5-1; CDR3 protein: CASSLDSGLGGNSPLHF; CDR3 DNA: TGCGCCAGCAGCTTGGATTCCGGCCTCGGGGGTAATTCACCCCTCCACTTT
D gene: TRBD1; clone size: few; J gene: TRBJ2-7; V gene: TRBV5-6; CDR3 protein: CASSFGTGAYEQYF; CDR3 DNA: TGTGCCAGCAGCTTCGGGACAGGAGCCTACGAGCAGTACTTC
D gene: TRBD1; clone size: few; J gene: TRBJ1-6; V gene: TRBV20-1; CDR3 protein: CSTTGGYLRNSPLHF; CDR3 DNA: TGCAGTACAACAGGGGGTTATCTTAGGAATTCACCCCTCCACTTT
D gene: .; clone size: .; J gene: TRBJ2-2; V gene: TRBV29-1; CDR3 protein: CSVESPNSRPNTGELFF; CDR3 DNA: TGCAGCGTTGAAAGCCCCAATTCCAGACCGAACACCGGGGAGCTGTTTTTT
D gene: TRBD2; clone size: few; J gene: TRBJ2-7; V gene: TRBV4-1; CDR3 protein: CASSQGLAGYEQYF; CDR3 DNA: TGCGCCAGCAGCCAGGGACTAGCGGGCTACGAGCAGTACTTC
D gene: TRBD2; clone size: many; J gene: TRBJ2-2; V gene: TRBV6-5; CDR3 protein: CASSTPLSGRDTGELFF; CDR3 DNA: TGTGCCAGCAGTACCCCACTTAGCGGGAGAGACACCGGGGAGCTGTTTTTT
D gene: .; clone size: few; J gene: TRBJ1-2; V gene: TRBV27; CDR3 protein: CASSPGIYYDGYTF; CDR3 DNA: TGTGCCAGCAGTCCAGGGATCTATTATGATGGCTACACCTTC
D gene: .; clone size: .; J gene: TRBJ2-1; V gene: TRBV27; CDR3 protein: CASSGDYNEQFF; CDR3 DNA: TGTGCCAGCAGTGGGGATTACAATGAGCAGTTCTTC
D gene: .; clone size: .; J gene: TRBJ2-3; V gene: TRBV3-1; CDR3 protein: CTSSQDLGADTQYF; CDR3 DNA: TGTACCAGCAGCCAAGATCTCGGGGCAGATACGCAGTATTTT
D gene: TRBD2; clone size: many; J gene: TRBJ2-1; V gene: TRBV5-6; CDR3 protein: CASSMAGLAEYNEQFF; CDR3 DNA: TGTGCCAGCAGCATGGCCGGTCTAGCGGAGTACAATGAGCAGTTCTTC
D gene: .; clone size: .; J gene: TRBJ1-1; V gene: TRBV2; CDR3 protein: CATLGMNTEAFF; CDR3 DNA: TGTGCCACCCTAGGAATGAACACTGAAGCTTTCTTT
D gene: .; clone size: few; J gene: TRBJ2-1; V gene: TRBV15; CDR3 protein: CATSRGPMSSYNEQFF; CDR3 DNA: TGTGCCACCAGCAGAGGACCGATGAGCTCCTACAATGAGCAGTTCTTC
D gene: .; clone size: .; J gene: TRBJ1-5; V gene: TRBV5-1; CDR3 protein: CSSSSSTGGNQPQHF; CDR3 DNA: TGCTCCAGCAGCTCGTCAACGGGCGGCAATCAGCCCCAGCATTTT
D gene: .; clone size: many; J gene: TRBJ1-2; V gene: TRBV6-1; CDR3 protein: CASSEHGFGYTF; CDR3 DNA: TGTGCCAGCAGTGAACACGGGTTCGGCTACACCTTC
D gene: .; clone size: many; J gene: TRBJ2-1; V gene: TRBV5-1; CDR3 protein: CASSFRIDNEQFF; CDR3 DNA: TGCGCCAGCAGCTTCCGGATAGACAATGAGCAGTTCTTC
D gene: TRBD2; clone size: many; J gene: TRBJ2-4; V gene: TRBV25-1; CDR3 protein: CASSARLAGGLNIQYF; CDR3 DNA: TGTGCCAGCAGTGCCCGACTAGCGGGAGGTCTAAACATTCAGTACTTC
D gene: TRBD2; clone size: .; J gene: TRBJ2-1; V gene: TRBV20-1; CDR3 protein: CSARGLAGVVWQFF; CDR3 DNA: TGCAGTGCTAGAGGGCTAGCGGGAGTAGTCTGGCAGTTCTTC
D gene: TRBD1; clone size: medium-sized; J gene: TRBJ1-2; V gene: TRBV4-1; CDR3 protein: CASSQPPGTRDRLFSKRDGYTF; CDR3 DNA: TGCGCCAGCAGCCAACCACCGGGAACCCGGGACAGGCTCTTTTCAAAGCGGGATGGCTACACCTTC
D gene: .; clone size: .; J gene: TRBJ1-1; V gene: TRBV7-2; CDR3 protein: CASSLVLGYTEAFF; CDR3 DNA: TGTGCCAGCAGCTTAGTTTTGGGTTACACTGAAGCTTTCTTT
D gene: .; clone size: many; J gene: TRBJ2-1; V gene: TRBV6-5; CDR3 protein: CASSYAGSLSYEQFF; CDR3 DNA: TGTGCCAGCAGTTACGCGGGAAGCCTTAGTTATGAGCAGTTCTTC
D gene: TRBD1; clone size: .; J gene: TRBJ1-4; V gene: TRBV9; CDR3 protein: CASSVTTGGSNEKLFF; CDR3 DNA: TGTGCCAGCAGCGTAACCACAGGGGGATCTAATGAAAAACTGTTTTTT
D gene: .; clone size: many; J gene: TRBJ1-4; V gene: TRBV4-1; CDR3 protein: CASSQEDGNNEKLFF; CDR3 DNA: TGCGCCAGCAGCCAAGAGGACGGGAATAATGAAAAACTGTTTTTT
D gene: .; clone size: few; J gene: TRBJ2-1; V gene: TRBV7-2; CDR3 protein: CASSLALAYNEQFF; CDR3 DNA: TGTGCCAGCAGCTTAGCGCTAGCTTACAATGAGCAGTTCTTC